This T cell receptor (beta chain) was documented in a study of blood T cell repertoires in COVID-19. Across the study: In each case, the material was cDNA or gDNA derived from T cells, B-cell-depleted T cells, or PBMCs.

Assay used: immunoSEQ multiplex PCR; TCRdb lists only in-frame clones, some missing. The table shows 13,000 or so clones, with approximately 91% occurring only once. V lost 3 bases and J lost 0, with 11 bases in between. CDR1 and CDR2 (germline): SQVTM, ANQGSEA. The CDR3 has 15 amino acids. Material for sequencing was peripheral blood. V gene TRBV29-1 combines with J gene TRBJ2-2; D is possibly TRBD1 (6 bases). The sequence was obtained from a human donor in a cohort sampled during active COVID-19. Here the CDR3 DNA reads TGCAGCGTTGATCGGCAGGGGTCGAACACCGGGGAGCTGTTTTTT. The encoded protein is CSVDRQGSNTGELFF.